Described below is a single T cell receptor beta chain sequence and its context. Sequencing used immunoSEQ multiplex PCR; TCRdb keeps in-frame clones, though not all of them. The sample yields 150,000 to 200,000 clones, 86% seen once. The V and J ends lost 5 bases and 9 bases respectively, with 17 bases between them. Germline assignment: CDR1 SGHVS and CDR2 FQNEAQ. There are 14 residues in the CDR3. These data come from a study of blood T cell repertoires in COVID-19. What was sequenced was peripheral blood. This chain uses TRBV7-8 with TRBJ1-3; perhaps TRBD1 as D (6 bases). This receptor was taken from a man aged 65-85 years with acute or convalescent COVID-19. The CDR3 protein is CASSQDRSRGTIYF. For the CDR3, the DNA is TGTGCCAGCAGCCAAGACAGGAGCCGAGGCACCATATATTTT. Combining the CDR3 with reference TRBV7-8 and TRBJ1-3 gives the whole variable domain GAGVSQSPRYKVAKRGQDVALRCDPISGHVSLFWYQQALGQGPEFLTYFQNEAQLDKSGLPSDRFFAERPEGSVSTLKIQRTQQEDSAVYLCASSQDRSRGTIYFGEGSWLTVV.